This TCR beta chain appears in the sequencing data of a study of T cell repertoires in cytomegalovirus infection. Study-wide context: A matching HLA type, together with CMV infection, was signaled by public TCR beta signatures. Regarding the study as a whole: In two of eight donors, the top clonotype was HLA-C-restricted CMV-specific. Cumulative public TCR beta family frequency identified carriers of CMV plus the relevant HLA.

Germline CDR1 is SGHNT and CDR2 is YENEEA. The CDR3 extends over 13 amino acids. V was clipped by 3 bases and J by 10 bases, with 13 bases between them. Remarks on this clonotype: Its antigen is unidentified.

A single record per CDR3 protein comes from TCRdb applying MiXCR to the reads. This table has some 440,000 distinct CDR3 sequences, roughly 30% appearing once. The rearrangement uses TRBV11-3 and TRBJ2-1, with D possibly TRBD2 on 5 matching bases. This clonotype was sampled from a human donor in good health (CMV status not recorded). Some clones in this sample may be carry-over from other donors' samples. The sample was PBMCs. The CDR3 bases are TGTGCCAGCAGCTTTTCTAGCCCTGGGGAGCAGTTCTTC. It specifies CASSFSSPGEQFF.